The rows below give T cell receptor beta chains drawn from one sample of a study of CD8+ T cells in alopecia areata. Produced via immunoSEQ multiplex PCR; TCRdb's table is partial and in-frame only. Of 140,000 to 150,000 clones listed, roughly half are singletons. Sequenced here: CD4+ T cells sorted from blood, sampled at week 0. The origin of the receptors is a human donor with alopecia areata. Each CDR3 is given with its conserved first and last residue. The order of the fields is CDR3 protein, V gene, CDR3 length, J gene.

CDR3aa: CASSLLSPGANVLTF; v_gene: TRBV7-2; len: 15; j_gene: TRBJ2-6
CDR3aa: CAWSVGLADPLEQFF; v_gene: TRBV30; len: 15; j_gene: TRBJ2-1
CDR3aa: CASSLASISSYEQYF; v_gene: TRBV7-9; len: 15; j_gene: TRBJ2-7
CDR3aa: CASSIGRGANTEAFF; v_gene: TRBV19; len: 15; j_gene: TRBJ1-1
CDR3aa: CASSGPSDTGELFF; v_gene: TRBV18; len: 14; j_gene: TRBJ2-2
CDR3aa: CAWRRGLTGLSYNEQFF; v_gene: TRBV30; len: 17; j_gene: TRBJ2-1
CDR3aa: CATSSGGRNQPQHF; v_gene: TRBV15; len: 14; j_gene: TRBJ1-5
CDR3aa: CASSSGPGTQYF; v_gene: TRBV5-4; len: 12; j_gene: TRBJ2-3
CDR3aa: CASRLAGSSNEQFF; v_gene: TRBV19; len: 14; j_gene: TRBJ2-1
CDR3aa: CASSGGQNLPHEQYF; v_gene: TRBV13; len: 15; j_gene: TRBJ2-7
CDR3aa: CSATPLHEQYF; v_gene: TRBV20-1; len: 11; j_gene: TRBJ2-7
CDR3aa: CASSEEGGSQPQHF; v_gene: TRBV6-1; len: 14; j_gene: TRBJ1-5
CDR3aa: CASSYDRMNTEAFF; v_gene: TRBV4-3; len: 14; j_gene: TRBJ1-1
CDR3aa: CAWSTRGLAGGSEQFF; v_gene: TRBV30; len: 16; j_gene: TRBJ2-1
CDR3aa: CSVVQGGETQYF; v_gene: TRBV29-1; len: 12; j_gene: TRBJ2-5
CDR3aa: CASSPRWGGDEQYF; v_gene: TRBV7-2; len: 14; j_gene: TRBJ2-7
CDR3aa: CASRPFEADAALETQYF; v_gene: TRBV28; len: 17; j_gene: TRBJ2-5
CDR3aa: CSGGSASYNEQFF; v_gene: TRBV29-1; len: 13; j_gene: TRBJ2-1
CDR3aa: CASSPGQGGTQYF; v_gene: TRBV7-2; len: 13; j_gene: -
CDR3aa: CSVELSGRRYEQYF; v_gene: TRBV29-1; len: 14; j_gene: TRBJ2-7
CDR3aa: CSVWGVGTDTQYF; v_gene: TRBV29-1; len: 13; j_gene: TRBJ2-3
CDR3aa: CASSLAGRGNTEAFF; v_gene: TRBV5-1; len: 15; j_gene: TRBJ1-1
CDR3aa: CASSLGNYQETQYF; v_gene: TRBV5-1; len: 14; j_gene: TRBJ2-5
CDR3aa: CSPPGSTYNEQFF; v_gene: TRBV29-1; len: 13; j_gene: TRBJ2-1
CDR3aa: CASSLRTGAPDTQYF; v_gene: TRBV7-9; len: 15; j_gene: TRBJ2-3
CDR3aa: CASSQVSENIQYF; v_gene: TRBV4-2; len: 13; j_gene: TRBJ2-4
CDR3aa: CASTAPDRANVLTF; v_gene: TRBV6-1; len: 14; j_gene: TRBJ2-6
CDR3aa: CASFGRTLAKNIQYF; v_gene: TRBV7-4; len: 15; j_gene: TRBJ2-4
CDR3aa: CAWAPDRVRGYTF; v_gene: TRBV30; len: 13; j_gene: TRBJ1-2
CDR3aa: CASSYWNRRDEKLFF; v_gene: TRBV6-6; len: 15; j_gene: TRBJ1-4
CDR3aa: CASSLGLTLKAGELFF; v_gene: TRBV7-3; len: 16; j_gene: TRBJ2-2
CDR3aa: CASSTTSARETQYF; v_gene: TRBV7-6; len: 14; j_gene: TRBJ2-5
CDR3aa: CSVETPNTDTQYF; v_gene: TRBV29-1; len: 13; j_gene: TRBJ2-3
CDR3aa: CASSATQVGGQYF; v_gene: TRBV9; len: 13; j_gene: TRBJ2-4
CDR3aa: CAWSLQGTGELFF; v_gene: TRBV30; len: 13; j_gene: TRBJ2-2
CDR3aa: CASSPTRNYEQYF; v_gene: TRBV18; len: 13; j_gene: TRBJ2-7
CDR3aa: CAWRGQGATGYTF; v_gene: TRBV30; len: 13; j_gene: TRBJ1-2
CDR3aa: CAWSVGSRSNQPQHF; v_gene: TRBV30; len: 15; j_gene: TRBJ1-5
CDR3aa: CASKVAGGDEQYF; v_gene: TRBV5-1; len: 13; j_gene: TRBJ2-7
CDR3aa: CAWSRRAGNSQPQHF; v_gene: TRBV30; len: 15; j_gene: TRBJ1-5
CDR3aa: CASSPRLAGAEQYF; v_gene: TRBV18; len: 14; j_gene: TRBJ2-7
CDR3aa: CASSLWRGVRGRGSYEQYF; v_gene: TRBV27; len: 19; j_gene: TRBJ2-7